The rows below give T cell receptor beta chains drawn from one sample of a study of blood T cell repertoires in COVID-19. Using immunoSEQ multiplex PCR, the repertoire was profiled, and TCRdb retains in-frame clones only, with some absent. The repertoire holds fewer than 55,000 clones, with around 84% as singletons. Sequencing was carried out using peripheral blood. These TCRs come from a man in his fifties with acute or convalescent COVID-19. CDR3s include the opening cysteine and the closing phenylalanine or tryptophan. A D gene is named only where the DNA matches it firmly. Some rows mark clone size as missing; the rest say once, few, many or name a class of expanded clone.

V gene	clone size	J gene	CDR3 length	D gene	CDR3 protein	CDR3 DNA
TRBV9	-	TRBJ2-5	16	TRBD1	CASSAQGAGGEETQYF	TGTGCCAGCAGCGCACAGGGGGCAGGTGGAGAGGAGACCCAGTACTTC
TRBV7-9	-	TRBJ1-4	15	TRBD1	CASSKGETGLEKLFF	TGTGCCAGCAGCAAGGGAGAGACAGGGCTTGAAAAACTGTTTTTT
TRBV19	-	TRBJ1-5	18	-	CASSIDSTSGIVNQPQHF	TGTGCCAGTAGTATAGATTCGACTTCAGGGATTGTCAATCAGCCCCAGCATTTT
TRBV19	once	TRBJ1-2	14	-	CASSIGGFGYGYTF	TGTGCCAGTAGTATCGGGGGATTTGGCTATGGCTACACCTTC
TRBV27	-	TRBJ1-2	14	-	CASSLTGMGYGYTF	TGTGCCAGCAGTTTAACGGGGATGGGCTATGGCTACACCTTC
TRBV11-2	-	TRBJ1-2	14	-	CASSLPKQGDGYTF	TGTGCCAGCAGCTTACCGAAACAGGGAGACGGCTACACCTTC
TRBV4-3	-	TRBJ2-2	16	TRBD1	CASSQGQGQNTGELFF	TGCGCCAGCAGCCAAGGACAGGGGCAGAACACCGGGGAGCTGTTTTTT
TRBV27	once	TRBJ1-2	15	TRBD1	CASSPTGTGRSGYTF	TGTGCCAGCAGTCCGACCGGGACAGGGAGGAGTGGCTACACCTTC
TRBV11-2	-	TRBJ2-4	18	TRBD2	CASSLDGLAGGGKNIQYF	TGTGCCAGCAGCTTAGATGGACTAGCGGGAGGGGGCAAAAACATTCAGTACTTC
TRBV30	-	TRBJ1-2	15	TRBD1	CAWSEGQPGLYGYTF	TGTGCCTGGTCGGAGGGACAGCCTGGCCTGTATGGCTACACCTTC
TRBV19	few	TRBJ2-7	14	TRBD2	CASSMRGSSYEQYF	TGTGCCAGTAGTATGCGCGGGAGCTCCTACGAGCAGTACTTC
TRBV4-3	-	TRBJ2-4	16	TRBD1	CASSQDMGQGADIQYF	TGCGCCAGCAGCCAAGATATGGGACAGGGGGCGGACATTCAGTACTTC
TRBV6-5	-	TRBJ2-7	14	TRBD1	CASTRQGVSYEQYF	TGTGCCAGCACTCGACAGGGGGTCTCCTACGAGCAGTACTTC
TRBV11-2	-	TRBJ2-7	13	TRBD2	CASSNGRADEQYF	TGTGCCAGCAGCAACGGGAGGGCTGACGAGCAGTACTTC
TRBV3-1/TRBV3-2	once	TRBJ2-1	17	TRBD2	CASSQDPGAGYYNEQFF	TGTGCCAGCAGCCAAGATCCGGGAGCGGGGTACTACAATGAGCAGTTCTTC
TRBV7-2	-	TRBJ1-5	16	TRBD1	CASSALAGGQNQPQHF	TGTGCCAGCAGCGCACTGGCAGGGGGGCAAAATCAGCCCCAGCATTTT
TRBV11-3	-	TRBJ2-2	16	-	CASSRFGLENTGELFF	TGTGCCAGCAGCCGATTCGGACTGGAGAACACCGGGGAGCTGTTTTTT
TRBV4-1	-	TRBJ2-7	15	TRBD1	CASSQPGQGLYEQYF	TGCGCCAGCAGCCAACCGGGACAGGGTCTCTACGAGCAGTACTTC
TRBV4-3	-	TRBJ1-2	16	-	CASSQESQAANYGYTF	TGCGCCAGCAGCCAAGAATCGCAGGCAGCTAACTATGGCTACACCTTC
TRBV28	-	TRBJ1-4	12	-	CASSSSNEKLFF	TGTGCCAGCAGTTCCTCGAATGAAAAACTGTTTTTT
TRBV14	-	TRBJ2-2	15	-	CASSQGEGGTGELFF	TGTGCCAGCAGCCAAGGGGAGGGGGGTACCGGGGAGCTGTTTTTT
TRBV19	-	TRBJ2-5	13	-	CASSIRPGETQYF	TGTGCCAGTAGTATACGTCCCGGGGAGACCCAGTACTTC
TRBV7-9	-	TRBJ1-6	17	-	CASSLKASGPYNSPLHF	TGTGCCAGCAGCTTAAAGGCGTCTGGGCCCTATAATTCACCCCTCCACTTT
TRBV2	few	TRBJ1-6	13	-	CACKNSPNSPLHF	TGTGCCTGTAAAAACAGTCCCAATTCACCCCTCCACTTT
TRBV5-4	-	TRBJ2-7	15	TRBD1	CASSRGTGWTGEQYF	TGTGCCAGCAGCCGTGGGACAGGGTGGACGGGCGAGCAGTACTTC
TRBV4-2	once	TRBJ2-3	17	TRBD2	CASSQVTSGRAADTQYF	TGTGCCAGCAGCCAAGTAACTAGCGGGAGGGCCGCAGATACGCAGTATTTT
TRBV5-1	-	TRBJ1-2	15	-	CASSLGGFNNYGYTF	TGCGCCAGCAGCTTAGGCGGGTTTAATAACTATGGCTACACCTTC
TRBV10-3	-	TRBJ2-6	13	-	CAVAYSGANVLTF	TGTGCCGTAGCTTACTCTGGGGCCAACGTCCTGACTTTC
TRBV29-1	-	TRBJ2-3	11	-	CSVPQGNTQYF	TGCAGCGTGCCGCAGGGGAATACGCAGTATTTT
TRBV5-1	-	TRBJ1-4	17	TRBD1	CASRPGQERSVGEKLFF	TGCGCCAGCAGGCCGGGACAGGAACGCAGCGTCGGTGAAAAACTGTTTTTT
TRBV21-1	-	TRBJ2-7	14	-	CASSLTGIPYEQYF	TGTGCCAGCAGCCTGACAGGGATTCCCTACGAGCAGTACTTC
TRBV9	-	TRBJ2-2	14	TRBD2	CASSVGLASGELFF	TGTGCCAGCAGCGTGGGACTAGCCAGCGGGGAGCTGTTTTTT
TRBV10-3	-	TRBJ1-5	14	TRBD1	CAARDRGSNQPQHF	TGTGCCGCGAGGGACAGGGGAAGCAATCAGCCCCAGCATTTT
TRBV7-9	-	TRBJ1-2	15	-	CASSLGTDTIYGYTF	TGTGCCAGCAGCTTAGGGACAGACACTATCTATGGCTACACCTTC
TRBV2	-	TRBJ2-1	15	TRBD1	CASIPDREVYNEQFF	TGTGCCAGCATCCCGGACAGGGAAGTCTACAATGAGCAGTTCTTC
TRBV19	-	TRBJ2-1	15	-	CASSISDYSYNEQFF	TGTGCCAGTAGTATCTCGGACTACTCATACAATGAGCAGTTCTTC
TRBV19	-	TRBJ2-5	15	TRBD2	CASRESGRAQETQYF	TGTGCCAGTAGAGAAAGCGGGAGGGCCCAAGAGACCCAGTACTTC
TRBV28	few	TRBJ1-5	15	-	CASSSNDRDNQPQHF	TGTGCCAGCAGCTCCAACGACAGAGACAATCAGCCCCAGCATTTT
TRBV7-9	-	TRBJ2-1	12	-	CASISSGQRQFF	TGTGCCAGCATCTCATCGGGACAAAGGCAGTTCTTC
TRBV27	-	TRBJ2-1	12	-	CASSRLAGKKFF	TGTGCCAGCAGTAGGCTAGCCGGAAAGAAGTTCTTC
TRBV19	-	TRBJ1-2	16	TRBD1	CASSLPGQGPNYGYTF	TGTGCCAGTAGTCTACCAGGACAGGGGCCGAACTATGGCTACACCTTC
TRBV7-9	-	TRBJ1-2	14	TRBD1	CASREDRGLHGYTF	TGTGCCAGCAGAGAGGACAGGGGGCTTCATGGCTACACCTTC
TRBV19	few	TRBJ2-5	13	-	CASSRAGMGTQYF	TGTGCCAGTAGTCGGGCAGGGATGGGGACCCAGTACTTC
TRBV7-9	-	TRBJ1-2	12	-	CASSLDGYGYTF	TGTGCCAGCAGCTTAGACGGGTATGGCTACACCTTC
TRBV4-3	-	TRBJ1-5	16	TRBD1	CASSQTAGGGNQPQHF	TGCGCCAGCAGCCAAACTGCAGGGGGCGGGAATCAGCCCCAGCATTTT
TRBV7-8	-	TRBJ1-4	14	-	CASSPLMAAEKLFF	TGTGCCAGCAGCCCTTTGATGGCTGCCGAAAAACTGTTTTTT
TRBV29-1	-	TRBJ2-1	15	TRBD1	CSVHGTGIAYNEQFF	TGCAGCGTCCACGGGACAGGGATAGCCTACAATGAGCAGTTCTTC
TRBV4-3	-	TRBJ2-1	16	TRBD1	CASSQALGQGENEQFF	TGCGCCAGCAGCCAAGCTCTAGGACAGGGGGAAAATGAGCAGTTCTTC
TRBV6-5	-	TRBJ2-7	14	TRBD1	CATFWSGTGNEQYF	TGTGCCACCTTCTGGTCAGGGACAGGGAACGAGCAGTACTTC
TRBV28	-	TRBJ2-7	14	TRBD2	CATQNSGRVYEQYF	TGTGCCACCCAGAATAGCGGGAGGGTCTACGAGCAGTACTTC
TRBV6-2/TRBV6-3	-	TRBJ2-1	18	TRBD2	CASSYPASGGTSYNEQFF	TGTGCCAGCAGTTACCCCGCCAGCGGGGGGACCTCCTACAATGAGCAGTTCTTC
TRBV30	-	TRBJ1-2	12	-	CAWTTTLYGYTF	TGTGCCTGGACCACCACCCTATATGGCTACACCTTC
TRBV9	once	TRBJ1-5	15	-	CASSREEGGNQPQHF	TGTGCCAGCAGCCGGGAGGAGGGGGGCAATCAGCCCCAGCATTTT